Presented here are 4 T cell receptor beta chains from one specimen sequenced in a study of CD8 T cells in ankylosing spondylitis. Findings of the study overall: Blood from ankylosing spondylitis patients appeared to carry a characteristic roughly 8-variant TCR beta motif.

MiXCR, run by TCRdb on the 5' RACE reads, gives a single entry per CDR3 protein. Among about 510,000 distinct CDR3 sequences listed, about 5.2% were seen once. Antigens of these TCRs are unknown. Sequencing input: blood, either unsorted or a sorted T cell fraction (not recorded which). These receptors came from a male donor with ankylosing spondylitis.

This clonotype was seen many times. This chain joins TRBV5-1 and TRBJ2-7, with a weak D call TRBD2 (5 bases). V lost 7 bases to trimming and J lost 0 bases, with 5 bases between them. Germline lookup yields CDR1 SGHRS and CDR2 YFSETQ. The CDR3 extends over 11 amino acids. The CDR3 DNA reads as TGCGCCAGCGGGAGCTCCTACGAGCAGTACTTC. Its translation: CASGSSYEQYF.

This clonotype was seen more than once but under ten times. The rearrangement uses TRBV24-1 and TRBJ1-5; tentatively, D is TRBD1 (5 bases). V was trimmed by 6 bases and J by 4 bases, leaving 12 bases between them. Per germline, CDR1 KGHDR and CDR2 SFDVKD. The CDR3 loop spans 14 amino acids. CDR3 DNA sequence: TGTGCCACCAGTTTAAAGTGGGGGAATCAGCCCCAGCATTTT. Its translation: CATSLKWGNQPQHF.

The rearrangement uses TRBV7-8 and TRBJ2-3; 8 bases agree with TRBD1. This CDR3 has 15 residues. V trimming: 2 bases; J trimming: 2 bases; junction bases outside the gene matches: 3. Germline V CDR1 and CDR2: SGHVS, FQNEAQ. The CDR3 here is CASSLKTGDTDTQYF. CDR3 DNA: TGTGCCAGCAGCTTAAAGACAGGGGACACAGATACGCAGTATTTT.

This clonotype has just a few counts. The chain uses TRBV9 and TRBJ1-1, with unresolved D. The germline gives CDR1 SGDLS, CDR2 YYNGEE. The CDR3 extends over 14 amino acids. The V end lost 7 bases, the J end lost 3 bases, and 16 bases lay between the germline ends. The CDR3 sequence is CASQSSHGDTEAFF. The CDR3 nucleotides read TGTGCCAGCCAGAGCAGCCACGGAGACACTGAAGCTTTCTTT.